The clone carrying this T cell receptor (beta chain) was seen more than once but under ten times. Its antigen is as yet unknown. This CDR3 comprises 16 residues. J gave up 1 base and V 5 bases, and 7 bases lay outside the gene matches. CDR1 and CDR2 from the germline V gene are SEHNR and FQNEAQ (reference sequence). This entry is derived from a study of human T cells and chemical hapten exposure. Whole-study findings and limits: Expanded TCRs showed more large CDR3 clusters than pre-sensitization or healthy control sets.

Per the authors' pipeline: Sample TCR counts, which ranged from about 20,000 to 690,600, had a median of 95,638. One entry per CDR3 protein results from TCRdb running MiXCR on the RACE reads. TCRdb, not the original authors, processed these V and J calls. The sample shows tens of thousands of distinct CDR3 sequences, around 7% of them seen only once. Indicated time point: pre-sensitization, week 0. Described treatment: therapeutic diphenylcyclopropenone sensitization with weekly scalp DPC. Sample donors consisted of patients with alopecia, aged 18 to 70 years, who were suitable for DPC. Unfractionated whole blood yielded total RNA.

This sample comprised whole blood, obtained in connection with sensitization to the hapten diphenylcyclopropenone (DPC). The receptor was derived from a woman between 25 and 40 years old with alopecia areata. Some clones in this sample may be carry-over from other donors' samples. This chain connects TRBV7-9 to TRBJ2-3, with 9 nucleotides matching TRBD2. The CDR3 sequence: CASSRLSGGGTDTQYF. CDR3 bases: TGTGCCAGCAGCCGGCTTAGCGGGGGCGGCACAGATACGCAGTATTTT.